This T cell receptor (beta chain) was sequenced in a study of T cells in Graves' hyperthyroidism and ophthalmopathy. Patients aged 18 to 65 had newly diagnosed hyperthyroidism lasting under 2 months. Exclusion of a patient resulted from uncontrolled infection, other autoimmune disease, pregnancy or lactation. Germline V gives CDR1 MNHEY, CDR2 SMNVEV (reference sequence). With 3 bases clipped from V and 2 bases from J, the junction kept 4 bases outside the gene matches. This CDR3 spans 15 amino acids. Study-wide results and limits: Ophthalmopathy, as predicted by the model, came a median roughly 6.5 months after the prediction. Most expanded thyroid clonotypes above 0.001 recurred in blood.

RNA transcripts gave rise to amplified TCR beta CDR3 regions. Using the HTBI primer set, a first-round RT-PCR was run on the TCR CDR3. A single record per CDR3 protein comes from TCRdb applying MiXCR to the multiplex PCR reads. The table has over 650,000 distinct CDR3 sequences, about 17% seen once. With respect to this clonotype: The antigen is unknown.

This clonotype was obtained from a man aged 18 to 29 with Graves' hyperthyroidism. The V and J genes are TRBV27 and TRBJ1-1; TRBD1 agrees at 9 bases. The sequenced sample was blood. CDR3 coding DNA: TGTGCCAGCAGTTTGGGGACAGGGATAAACACTGAAGCTTTCTTT. Its translation is CASSLGTGINTEAFF.